The present entry profiles one T cell receptor (beta chain) with its context. This specimen includes other DNA sequences encoding the same CDR3. The record originates from a study of shared clonotypes between healthy human individuals. Data came from immunoSEQ multiplex PCR; TCRdb stores just in-frame clones and leaves some out. The sample yields about 2.3 million clones, 90% to 95% seen once. V shed 2 bases and J shed 7 bases, with 8 bases lying between them. The CDR3 loop spans 13 amino acids. Germline-derived CDR1 and CDR2 are MDHEN and SYDVKM. This receptor was obtained from a young man in good health. Some clones in this sample may be carry-over from other donors' samples. The gene calls are TRBV28 and TRBJ1-4, with a weak D call TRBD1 (5 bases). Sequencing was performed on naive CD4+ T cells from PBMCs. The subset: CD45RA+ positively selected. CDR3 loop: CASSLTGGEKLFF. In DNA, the CDR3 is TGTGCCAGCAGTTTAACTGGGGGTGAAAAACTGTTTTTT.